This T cell receptor (beta chain) was sequenced in a study of CD8+ T cells in alopecia areata. Study-wide background: Treated individuals took tofacitinib by mouth, 5 to 10 mg twice daily. The tofacitinib course ran for 6 to 18 months and was followed by 6 months off drug. Study results and caveats: Expanded CD8+ clones among the top 100, and scalp clonality, were significantly decreased by tofacitinib.

cDNA reverse transcribed from extracted RNA served as the sequencing template. The protocol was immunoSEQ multiplex PCR, while the TCRdb copy is restricted to in-frame clones and leaves out a portion. The sample includes approximately 100,000 clones, 60% of them seen just once. This clone has more than one count but fewer than ten. Its antigen is not known. After removal of 7 bases from V and 4 bases from J, the junction contained 10 bases not matched to a gene. Germline assignment: CDR1 MNHEY and CDR2 SVGAGI. The CDR3 loop spans 15 amino acids. This sample's treatment: oral pan-JAK inhibitor, 5-10 mg twice daily. Researchers took lesional scalp punch biopsies and peripheral blood from people who were alopecia areata patients.

This sequence originates from a human donor with alopecia areata. The chain uses TRBV6-5 and TRBJ1-1; 9 positions match TRBD1. Specimen: CD8+ T cells sorted from blood, collected around week 55, from a patient treated with tofacitinib. The CDR3 loop is CASIERTGVFTEAFF. The CDR3 nucleotides read TGTGCCAGCATAGAAAGGACAGGGGTGTTCACTGAAGCTTTCTTT.